This entry features one T cell receptor (beta chain) sequence. The data were taken from a study of CD8+CD57+ T cells in acquired aplastic anemia. The study profiled TCR beta VDJ and CDR3 using genomic DNA as template. MiXCR was run by TCRdb on the reads, yielding one entry per CDR3 protein. The sample includes about 98,000 distinct CDR3 sequences, roughly two thirds seen only once; the top ten take about 62%. The trim removed 7 bases at V and 5 bases at J, leaving 6 bases unmatched. The CDR3 sequence is 14 residues long. The germline V gene has CDR1 SNHLY and CDR2 FYNNEI. The sequenced patients had an expansion of CD8+CD57+ cells seen by flow cytometry. Therapy had not been given to patients before blood sampling.

The sample was sorted CD4+, CD8+, or CD8+CD57+ T cells (not recorded which) from PBMCs. This clonotype was obtained from a human donor with aplastic anemia. This rearrangement joins TRBV2 to TRBJ2-1, with TRBD2 matching over 9 bases. Here the CDR3 reads CASKVGTSNNEQFF. As DNA, the CDR3 is TGTGCCAGCAAGGTCGGGACTAGCAACAATGAGCAGTTCTTC.